The source of this T cell receptor beta chain is a study of T cell responses to AZD1222 COVID-19 vaccine. The data were produced by immunoSEQ multiplex PCR, yet TCRdb's version contains in-frame clones alone and is incomplete. The table has roughly 76,000 clones, 86% seen once. The CDR3 extends over 15 amino acids. The trim removed 1 base at V and 3 bases at J, leaving 0 bases unmatched. The germline CDR1 and CDR2 sequences are SGHDN and FVKESK. This TCR derives from an adult in good health. The chain couples TRBV14 to TRBJ2-1, with 10 nucleotides matching TRBD2. Material: peripheral blood, obtained on day 0 of AZD1222 vaccination. CDR3 sequence: CASSQGLAGYNEQFF. CDR3 sequence (DNA): TGTGCCAGCAGCCAAGGACTAGCGGGCTACAATGAGCAGTTCTTC.